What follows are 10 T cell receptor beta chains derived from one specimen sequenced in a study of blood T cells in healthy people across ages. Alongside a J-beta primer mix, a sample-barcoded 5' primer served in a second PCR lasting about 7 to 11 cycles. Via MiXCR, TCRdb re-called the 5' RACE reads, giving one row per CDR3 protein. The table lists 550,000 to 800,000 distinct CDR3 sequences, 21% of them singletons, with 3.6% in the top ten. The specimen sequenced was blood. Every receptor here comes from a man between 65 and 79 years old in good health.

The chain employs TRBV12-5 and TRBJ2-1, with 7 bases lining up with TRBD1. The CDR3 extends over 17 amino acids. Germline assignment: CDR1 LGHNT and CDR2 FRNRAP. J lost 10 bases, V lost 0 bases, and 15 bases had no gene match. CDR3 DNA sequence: TGTGCTAGTGGTTTGGTATCCCGGCAGGGGGAAGGAGAGGAGCAGTTCTTC. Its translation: CASGLVSRQGEGEEQFF.

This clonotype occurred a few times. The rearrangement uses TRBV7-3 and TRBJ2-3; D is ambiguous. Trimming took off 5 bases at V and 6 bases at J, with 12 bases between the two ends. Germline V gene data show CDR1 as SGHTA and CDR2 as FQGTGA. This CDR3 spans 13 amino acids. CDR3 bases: TGTGCCAGCAGCGGAACACCGTCTGATACGCAGTATTTT. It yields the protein CASSGTPSDTQYF.

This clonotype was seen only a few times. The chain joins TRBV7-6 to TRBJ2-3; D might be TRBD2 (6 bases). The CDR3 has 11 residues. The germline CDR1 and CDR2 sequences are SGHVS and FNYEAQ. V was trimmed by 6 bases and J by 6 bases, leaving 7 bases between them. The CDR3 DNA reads TGTGCCAGCAGGGAGGGGGATACGCAGTATTTT. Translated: CASREGDTQYF.

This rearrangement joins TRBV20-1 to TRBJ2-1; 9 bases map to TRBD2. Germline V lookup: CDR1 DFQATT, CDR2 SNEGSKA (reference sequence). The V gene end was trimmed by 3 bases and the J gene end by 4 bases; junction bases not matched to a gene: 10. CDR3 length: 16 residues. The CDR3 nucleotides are TGCAGTGCTAGCCGCCCGGGGACTAGCAATTACAATGAGCAGTTCTTC. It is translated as CSASRPGTSNYNEQFF.

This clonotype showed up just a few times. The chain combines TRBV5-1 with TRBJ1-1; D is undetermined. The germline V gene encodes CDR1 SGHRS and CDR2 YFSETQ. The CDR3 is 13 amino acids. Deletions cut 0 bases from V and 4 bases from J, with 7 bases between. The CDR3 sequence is CASSLATVTEAFF. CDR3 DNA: TGCGCCAGCAGCTTGGCAACAGTCACTGAAGCTTTCTTT.

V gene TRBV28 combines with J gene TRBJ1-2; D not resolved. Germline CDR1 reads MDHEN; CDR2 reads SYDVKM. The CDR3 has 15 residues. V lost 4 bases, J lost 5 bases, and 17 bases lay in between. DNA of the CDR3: TGTGCCAGCAGTTCATCGGACGGCCTCCTATATGGCTACACCTTC. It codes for CASSSSDGLLYGYTF.

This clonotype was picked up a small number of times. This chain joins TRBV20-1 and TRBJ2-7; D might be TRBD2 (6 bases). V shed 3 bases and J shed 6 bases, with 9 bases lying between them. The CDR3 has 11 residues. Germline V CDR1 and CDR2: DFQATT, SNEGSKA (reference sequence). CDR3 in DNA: TGCAGTGCTAGTCTAGCGTCCGAGCAGTACTTC. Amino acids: CSASLASEQYF.

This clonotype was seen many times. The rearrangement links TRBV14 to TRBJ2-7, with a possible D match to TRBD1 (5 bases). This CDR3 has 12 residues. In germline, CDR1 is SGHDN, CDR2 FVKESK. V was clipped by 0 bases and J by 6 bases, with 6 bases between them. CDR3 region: CASSQDQGEQYF. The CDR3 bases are TGTGCCAGCAGCCAAGATCAGGGCGAGCAGTACTTC.

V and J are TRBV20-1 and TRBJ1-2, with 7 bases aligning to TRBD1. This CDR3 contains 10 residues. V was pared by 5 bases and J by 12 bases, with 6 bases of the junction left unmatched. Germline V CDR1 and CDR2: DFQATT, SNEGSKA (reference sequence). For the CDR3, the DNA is TGCAGTGCTCCCCACAGGGGACACACCTTC. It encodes CSAPHRGHTF.

The CDR3 loop reads CASSAGTGVRPKVAKNIQYF. The CDR3 region has the DNA TGCGCCAGCAGTGCCGGGACAGGGGTAAGGCCGAAGGTAGCCAAAAACATTCAGTACTTC. The chain recombines TRBV5-1 with TRBJ2-4; 10 bases match TRBD1. V trimming: 5 bases; J trimming: 0 bases; junction bases outside the gene matches: 17. Looked up from germline, CDR1 is SGHRS and CDR2 is YFSETQ. This CDR3 has 20 residues.